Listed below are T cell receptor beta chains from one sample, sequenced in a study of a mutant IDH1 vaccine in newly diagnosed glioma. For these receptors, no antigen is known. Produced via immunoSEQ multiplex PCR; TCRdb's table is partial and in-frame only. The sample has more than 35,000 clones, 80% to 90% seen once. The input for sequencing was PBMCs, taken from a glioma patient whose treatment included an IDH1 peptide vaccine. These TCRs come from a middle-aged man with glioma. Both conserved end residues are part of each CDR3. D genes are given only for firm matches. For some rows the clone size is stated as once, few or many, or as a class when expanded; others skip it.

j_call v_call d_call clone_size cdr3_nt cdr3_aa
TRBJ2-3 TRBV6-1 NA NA TGTGCCAGCAGTGCCCAGGGGTTTGCTACGCAGTATTTT CASSAQGFATQYF
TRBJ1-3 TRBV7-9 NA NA TGTGCCAGCAGCACCCGACCGGGCAACACCATATATTTT CASSTRPGNTIYF
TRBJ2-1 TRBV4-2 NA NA TGTGCCAGCAGCCCAGCCGGGACTCGCTTAATGGGTGAGCAGTTCTTC CASSPAGTRLMGEQFF
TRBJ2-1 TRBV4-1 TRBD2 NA TGCGCCAGCAGCCAGGAACAGGCGACTAGCGGGAAAAATGAGCAGTTCTTC CASSQEQATSGKNEQFF
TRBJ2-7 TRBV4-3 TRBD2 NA TGCGCCAGCAGCCAAGATTTCGGCGGGAGCTCCTACGAGCAGTACTTC CASSQDFGGSSYEQYF
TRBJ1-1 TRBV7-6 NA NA TGTGCCAGCAGCCCCTCCGTGGGGGGGAACACTGAAGCTTTCTTT CASSPSVGGNTEAFF
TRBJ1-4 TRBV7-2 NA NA TGTGCCAGCAGCCCGGGGCGGGCAGCTAATGAAAAACTGTTTTTT CASSPGRAANEKLFF
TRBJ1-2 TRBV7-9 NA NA TGTGCCAGCAGCTTGAGGACGGTTTCAGGCGGCTACACCTTC CASSLRTVSGGYTF
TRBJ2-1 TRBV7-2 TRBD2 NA TGTGCCAGCAGCCCCCACGTAGCGGGACGTGAGCAGTTCTTC CASSPHVAGREQFF
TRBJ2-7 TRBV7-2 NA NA TGTGCCAGCAGCTCCTCTAGCGTACCCTACGAGCAGTACTTC CASSSSSVPYEQYF
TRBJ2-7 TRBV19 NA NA TGTGCCAGTAGTATAGACAGTGCCTACGAGCAGTACTTC CASSIDSAYEQYF
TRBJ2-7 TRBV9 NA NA TGTGCCAGCAGCTATAGCGACCTCGGGGGCGAGCAGTACTTC CASSYSDLGGEQYF
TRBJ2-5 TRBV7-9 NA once TGTGCCAGCAGCTTCGGAGAGACCCAGTACTTC CASSFGETQYF
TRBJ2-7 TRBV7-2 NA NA TGTGCCAGCAGAACCCGGGACGGCCCCTACGAGCAGTACTTC CASRTRDGPYEQYF
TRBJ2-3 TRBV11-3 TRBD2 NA TGTGCCAGCGCCTATTCGGGACTACCCACAGATACGCAGTATTTT CASAYSGLPTDTQYF
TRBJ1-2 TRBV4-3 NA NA TGCGCCAGCAGCCACGGGACCTTCTATGGCTACACCTTC CASSHGTFYGYTF
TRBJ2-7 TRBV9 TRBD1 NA TGTGCCAGCAGCGCAACCGGGACAGCGGACTCCTACGAGCAGTACTTC CASSATGTADSYEQYF
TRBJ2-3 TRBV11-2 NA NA TGTGCCAGCAGCTTAGACGGGAACACAGATACGCAGTATTTT CASSLDGNTDTQYF
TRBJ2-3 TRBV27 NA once TGTGCCAGCAGTTTATACCCTGTCAGACCTAGCACAGATACGCAGTATTTT CASSLYPVRPSTDTQYF
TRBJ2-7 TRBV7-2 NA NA TGTGCCAGCAGCTGGTTCGGCGAGCAGTACTTC CASSWFGEQYF
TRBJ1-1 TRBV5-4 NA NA TGTGCCAGCAGCTTAACCGGGACGACGGGGAAAGCTTTCTTT CASSLTGTTGKAFF
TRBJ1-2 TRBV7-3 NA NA TGTGCCAGCAGCTTACCCTTAACACATCAAACCCGGCGGTGCTATGGCTACACCTTC CASSLPLTHQTRRCYGYTF
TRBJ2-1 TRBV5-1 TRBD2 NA TGCGCCAGCAGCTTGTTGACCGGGAGGGTTTACAATGAGCAGTTCTTC CASSLLTGRVYNEQFF
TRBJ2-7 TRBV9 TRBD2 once TGTGCCAGCAGCGCGGGACTAGCGACATACGAGCAGTACTTC CASSAGLATYEQYF
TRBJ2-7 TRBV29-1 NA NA TGCAGCATTAGAACTTTCGGGGCTCCCTACGAGCAGTACTTC CSIRTFGAPYEQYF
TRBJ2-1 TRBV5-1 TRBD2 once TGCGCCAGCAGTGGGACTAGCGGGTCTAATGAGCAGTTCTTC CASSGTSGSNEQFF
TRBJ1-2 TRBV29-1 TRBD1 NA TGCAGCGCTCGCCCCTTGGACAGGGACTATGGCTACACCTTC CSARPLDRDYGYTF
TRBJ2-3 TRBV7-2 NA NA TGTGCCAGCAGCTTAGGGACCGCTGATACGCAGTATTTT CASSLGTADTQYF
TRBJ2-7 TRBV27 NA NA TGTGCCAGCAGTTTATCGCTGGGAACCGAGCAGTACTTC CASSLSLGTEQYF
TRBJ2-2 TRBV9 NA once TGTGCCAGCAGCGTTGACTATACCCATCTAAACACCGGGGAGCTGTTTTTT CASSVDYTHLNTGELFF
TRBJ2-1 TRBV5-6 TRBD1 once TGTGCCAGCAGCTTGGAGAGGACAGGGTACAATGAGCAGTTCTTC CASSLERTGYNEQFF
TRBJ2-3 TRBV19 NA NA TGTGCCTCCCGAGGCAGAAACACAGATACGCAGTATTTT CASRGRNTDTQYF
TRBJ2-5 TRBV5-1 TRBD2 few TGCGCCAGCAGCACTAGCGGGAGGGCCACGGAGACCCAGTACTTC CASSTSGRATETQYF
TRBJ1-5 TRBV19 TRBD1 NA TGTGCCAGTAGTACTGGGGACAGGGGCAGGCAGCCCCAGCATTTT CASSTGDRGRQPQHF
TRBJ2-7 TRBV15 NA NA TGTGCCACCAGCAGGATCTTGTTCAACGAGCAGTACTTC CATSRILFNEQYF
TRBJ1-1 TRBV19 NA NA TGTGCCAGTAATACCCGCAGGGTGAACCCTGAAGCTTTCTTT CASNTRRVNPEAFF
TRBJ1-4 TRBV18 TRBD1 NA TGTGCCAGCTCACCGGACAGGGTGTTTTCAGAGAAACTGTTTTTT CASSPDRVFSEKLFF
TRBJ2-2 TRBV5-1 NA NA TGCGCCAGCAGCCCCCGGGGCTCCAACACCGGGGAGCTGTTTTTT CASSPRGSNTGELFF
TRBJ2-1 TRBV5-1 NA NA TGCGCCAGCAGCTTGGGGCTAGCCTCCAATGAGCAGTTCTTC CASSLGLASNEQFF
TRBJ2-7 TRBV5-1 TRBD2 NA TGCGCCAGCAGCTTCCTAGCGGGAGTGACCCTCAACGAGCAGTACTTC CASSFLAGVTLNEQYF
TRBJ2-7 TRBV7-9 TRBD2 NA TGTGCCAGCAGCATTAAGACTAGCGGGTCCTACGAGCAGTACTTC CASSIKTSGSYEQYF
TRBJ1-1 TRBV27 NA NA TGTGCCAGCGGGTTCCTGGCCGGACTGAACACTGAAGCTTTCTTT CASGFLAGLNTEAFF
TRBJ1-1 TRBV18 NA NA TGTGCCAGCTCACCAGGGGACGGAAACATTGAAGCTTTCTTT CASSPGDGNIEAFF
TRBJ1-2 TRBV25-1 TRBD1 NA TGTGCCAGCAGTGAGTCCCTCGGACAGGGCTATGGCTACACCTTC CASSESLGQGYGYTF
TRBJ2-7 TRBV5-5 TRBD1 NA TGTGCCAGCAGCCAAAGCGCCGTCGCTGTTTACAGGGGGGCGAACGAGCAGTACTTC CASSQSAVAVYRGANEQYF
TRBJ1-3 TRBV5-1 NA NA TGCGCCAGCAGCTTGGAGCCCAGCTCCACTGGAAACACCATATATTTT CASSLEPSSTGNTIYF
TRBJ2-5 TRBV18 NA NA TGTGCCAGCTCACCCCCAGGTCAAGAGACCCAGTACTTC CASSPPGQETQYF
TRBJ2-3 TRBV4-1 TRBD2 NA TGCGCCAGCAGCCAAACACTAGCGGGGACAGATACGCAGTATTTT CASSQTLAGTDTQYF
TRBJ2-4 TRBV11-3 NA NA TGTGCCAGCAGCTTAGATCAGGGGGGCAGCCTAGCCAAAAACATTCAGTACTTC CASSLDQGGSLAKNIQYF
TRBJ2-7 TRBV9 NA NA TGTGCCAGCAGCTCCACAGTGGGCGAGCAGTACTTC CASSSTVGEQYF
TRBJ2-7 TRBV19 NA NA TGTGCCAGTAGTGCGGGACGGATCTACGAGCAGTACTTC CASSAGRIYEQYF
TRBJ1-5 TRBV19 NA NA TGTGCCAGTAGTATACTTGGCGGAAATCAGCCCCAGCATTTT CASSILGGNQPQHF
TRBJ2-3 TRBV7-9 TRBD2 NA TGTGCCGGCAATAGCGGGATACAGTCAGATACGCAGTATTTT CAGNSGIQSDTQYF
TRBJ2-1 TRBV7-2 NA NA TGTGCCAGCAGCTTGATGATAGCGAGGAATGAGCAGTTCTTC CASSLMIARNEQFF
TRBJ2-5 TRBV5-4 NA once TGTGCCAGCAGAAATGGGCCAGGGGAGGGATTGGCCCAGTACTTC CASRNGPGEGLAQYF
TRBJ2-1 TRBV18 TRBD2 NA TGTGCCAGCTCACCGGGACTAGCGAACAACAATGAGCAGTTCTTC CASSPGLANNNEQFF
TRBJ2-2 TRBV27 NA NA TGTGCCAGCAAACCGGGGCAGGCGTCCGGGGAGCTGTTTTTT CASKPGQASGELFF
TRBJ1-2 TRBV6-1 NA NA TGTGCCAGCAGTGCGGCCCTAGCCCTGATTTCCTACACCTTC CASSAALALISYTF
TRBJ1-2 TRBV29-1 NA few TGCAGCGTTGGGGTCGATCCTAACTATGGCTACACCTTC CSVGVDPNYGYTF